This is a list of T cell receptor beta chains from one sample in a study of T cells in Graves' hyperthyroidism and ophthalmopathy. A single record per CDR3 protein comes from TCRdb applying MiXCR to the multiplex PCR reads. The sample records about 840,000 distinct CDR3 sequences, over 35% being singletons. Sequencing was performed on blood. All receptors derive from a man younger than 35 with Graves' hyperthyroidism. Both conserved end residues are part of each CDR3. D genes are given only for firm matches. Not every row has a clone size; where given, it reads once, few, many or a size class.

j_call: TRBJ1-1; d_call: -; v_call: TRBV20-1; clone_size: few; cdr3_nt: TGCAGTGCTAGAGATTTGGACGCGGGGCCCAACCCTGGAGCTTTCTTT; cdr3_aa: CSARDLDAGPNPGAFF
j_call: TRBJ1-2; d_call: -; v_call: TRBV9; clone_size: -; cdr3_nt: TGTGCCAGCAGCTTGAGAACAGAGAGGGGCTATGGCTACACCTTC; cdr3_aa: CASSLRTERGYGYTF
j_call: TRBJ1-1; d_call: -; v_call: TRBV7-2; clone_size: -; cdr3_nt: TGTGCCAGCAGCCGGGGGGGGCAGACCACTGAAGCTTTCTTT; cdr3_aa: CASSRGGQTTEAFF
j_call: TRBJ1-6; d_call: -; v_call: TRBV4-1; clone_size: -; cdr3_nt: TGCGCCAGCAGCCAAGAGAGGGGCTCCTATAATTCACCCCTCCACTTT; cdr3_aa: CASSQERGSYNSPLHF
j_call: TRBJ1-1; d_call: -; v_call: TRBV10-3; clone_size: -; cdr3_nt: TGTGCCATCAGCGCCGGGGATCCGAACACTGAAGCTTTCTTT; cdr3_aa: CAISAGDPNTEAFF
j_call: TRBJ1-5; d_call: TRBD1; v_call: TRBV10-3; clone_size: many; cdr3_nt: TGTGCCACGGGACAGGGGATCAATCAGCCCCAGCATTTT; cdr3_aa: CATGQGINQPQHF
j_call: TRBJ1-4; d_call: -; v_call: TRBV5-1; clone_size: -; cdr3_nt: TGCGCCAGCAGCTTGGAAATTGGAGGGGAAAAACTGTTTTTT; cdr3_aa: CASSLEIGGEKLFF
j_call: TRBJ1-2; d_call: -; v_call: TRBV25-1; clone_size: -; cdr3_nt: TGTGCCAGCAGTGACAGAAATAACTATGGCTACACCTTC; cdr3_aa: CASSDRNNYGYTF
j_call: TRBJ2-6; d_call: TRBD1; v_call: TRBV20-1; clone_size: -; cdr3_nt: TGCAGTGCGCTACAGGGGATGAGCACTGAAGCTTTC; cdr3_aa: CSALQGMSTEAF
j_call: TRBJ2-2; d_call: TRBD1; v_call: TRBV5-4; clone_size: -; cdr3_nt: TGTGCCAGCAGCCCCAACGACAGGGTAGAGACCGGGGAGCTGTTTTTT; cdr3_aa: CASSPNDRVETGELFF
j_call: TRBJ1-1; d_call: -; v_call: TRBV14; clone_size: -; cdr3_nt: TGTGCCAGCAGCCGGGGACTTAGGTCTGCCGCCGAAGCTTTCTTT; cdr3_aa: CASSRGLRSAAEAFF
j_call: TRBJ1-1; d_call: -; v_call: TRBV29-1; clone_size: -; cdr3_nt: TGCAGCGTCACTTACTCAGGGACTGAAGCTTTCTTT; cdr3_aa: CSVTYSGTEAFF
j_call: TRBJ1-1; d_call: -; v_call: TRBV6-6; clone_size: -; cdr3_nt: TGTGCCAGCATTAAATCCCGGGGGGCGATTCCTGAAGCTTTCTTT; cdr3_aa: CASIKSRGAIPEAFF
j_call: TRBJ1-1; d_call: -; v_call: TRBV9; clone_size: many; cdr3_nt: TGTGCCAGCAGCGTAACACTAGACTCTGAAGCTTTCTTT; cdr3_aa: CASSVTLDSEAFF
j_call: TRBJ1-1; d_call: -; v_call: TRBV7-2; clone_size: -; cdr3_nt: TGCGCCAGCAGCCACCTTGCTTACAGAGCCATGAACACTGAAGCTTTCTTT; cdr3_aa: CASSHLAYRAMNTEAFF
j_call: TRBJ1-2; d_call: TRBD1; v_call: TRBV5-1; clone_size: -; cdr3_nt: TGCGCCAGCAGCTTGGATGGGACAGGGGGAAACTATGGCTACACCTTC; cdr3_aa: CASSLDGTGGNYGYTF
j_call: TRBJ1-1; d_call: -; v_call: TRBV2; clone_size: many; cdr3_nt: TGTGCCAGCAGTGAAGACCTCTGGGTAGCTTTCTTT; cdr3_aa: CASSEDLWVAFF
j_call: TRBJ2-2; d_call: TRBD2; v_call: TRBV7-3; clone_size: -; cdr3_nt: TGTGCCAGCAGCTTAAAAGCGGGAGGGCCGCCCGGGGAGCTGTTTTTT; cdr3_aa: CASSLKAGGPPGELFF
j_call: TRBJ1-6; d_call: -; v_call: TRBV25-1; clone_size: -; cdr3_nt: TGTGCCAGCAGTGAAGGGAAAGGGGACTCCGGGTCACCCCTCCACTTT; cdr3_aa: CASSEGKGDSGSPLHF
j_call: TRBJ1-6; d_call: -; v_call: TRBV12-3/TRBV12-4; clone_size: few; cdr3_nt: TGTGCCAGCAGTTCCCCGCACGGTACCTATAATTCACCCCTCCACTTT; cdr3_aa: CASSSPHGTYNSPLHF
j_call: TRBJ2-7; d_call: -; v_call: TRBV5-1; clone_size: -; cdr3_nt: TGCGCCAGCAGCTTGTCGGGGCAGCTCAGCTCCTACGAGCAGTACTTC; cdr3_aa: CASSLSGQLSSYEQYF
j_call: TRBJ1-1; d_call: -; v_call: TRBV9; clone_size: many; cdr3_nt: TGTGCCAGCAGCGGAGGGTCTGAAGCTTTCTTT; cdr3_aa: CASSGGSEAFF
j_call: TRBJ1-3; d_call: -; v_call: TRBV14; clone_size: few; cdr3_nt: TGTGCCAGCAGCCAAGATTACAGTCCCCCTGGAAACACCATATATTTT; cdr3_aa: CASSQDYSPPGNTIYF
j_call: TRBJ2-7; d_call: -; v_call: TRBV7-6; clone_size: -; cdr3_nt: TGTGCCAGCAGCTTAGGGGCTCACAGCGATTACGAGCAGTACTTC; cdr3_aa: CASSLGAHSDYEQYF